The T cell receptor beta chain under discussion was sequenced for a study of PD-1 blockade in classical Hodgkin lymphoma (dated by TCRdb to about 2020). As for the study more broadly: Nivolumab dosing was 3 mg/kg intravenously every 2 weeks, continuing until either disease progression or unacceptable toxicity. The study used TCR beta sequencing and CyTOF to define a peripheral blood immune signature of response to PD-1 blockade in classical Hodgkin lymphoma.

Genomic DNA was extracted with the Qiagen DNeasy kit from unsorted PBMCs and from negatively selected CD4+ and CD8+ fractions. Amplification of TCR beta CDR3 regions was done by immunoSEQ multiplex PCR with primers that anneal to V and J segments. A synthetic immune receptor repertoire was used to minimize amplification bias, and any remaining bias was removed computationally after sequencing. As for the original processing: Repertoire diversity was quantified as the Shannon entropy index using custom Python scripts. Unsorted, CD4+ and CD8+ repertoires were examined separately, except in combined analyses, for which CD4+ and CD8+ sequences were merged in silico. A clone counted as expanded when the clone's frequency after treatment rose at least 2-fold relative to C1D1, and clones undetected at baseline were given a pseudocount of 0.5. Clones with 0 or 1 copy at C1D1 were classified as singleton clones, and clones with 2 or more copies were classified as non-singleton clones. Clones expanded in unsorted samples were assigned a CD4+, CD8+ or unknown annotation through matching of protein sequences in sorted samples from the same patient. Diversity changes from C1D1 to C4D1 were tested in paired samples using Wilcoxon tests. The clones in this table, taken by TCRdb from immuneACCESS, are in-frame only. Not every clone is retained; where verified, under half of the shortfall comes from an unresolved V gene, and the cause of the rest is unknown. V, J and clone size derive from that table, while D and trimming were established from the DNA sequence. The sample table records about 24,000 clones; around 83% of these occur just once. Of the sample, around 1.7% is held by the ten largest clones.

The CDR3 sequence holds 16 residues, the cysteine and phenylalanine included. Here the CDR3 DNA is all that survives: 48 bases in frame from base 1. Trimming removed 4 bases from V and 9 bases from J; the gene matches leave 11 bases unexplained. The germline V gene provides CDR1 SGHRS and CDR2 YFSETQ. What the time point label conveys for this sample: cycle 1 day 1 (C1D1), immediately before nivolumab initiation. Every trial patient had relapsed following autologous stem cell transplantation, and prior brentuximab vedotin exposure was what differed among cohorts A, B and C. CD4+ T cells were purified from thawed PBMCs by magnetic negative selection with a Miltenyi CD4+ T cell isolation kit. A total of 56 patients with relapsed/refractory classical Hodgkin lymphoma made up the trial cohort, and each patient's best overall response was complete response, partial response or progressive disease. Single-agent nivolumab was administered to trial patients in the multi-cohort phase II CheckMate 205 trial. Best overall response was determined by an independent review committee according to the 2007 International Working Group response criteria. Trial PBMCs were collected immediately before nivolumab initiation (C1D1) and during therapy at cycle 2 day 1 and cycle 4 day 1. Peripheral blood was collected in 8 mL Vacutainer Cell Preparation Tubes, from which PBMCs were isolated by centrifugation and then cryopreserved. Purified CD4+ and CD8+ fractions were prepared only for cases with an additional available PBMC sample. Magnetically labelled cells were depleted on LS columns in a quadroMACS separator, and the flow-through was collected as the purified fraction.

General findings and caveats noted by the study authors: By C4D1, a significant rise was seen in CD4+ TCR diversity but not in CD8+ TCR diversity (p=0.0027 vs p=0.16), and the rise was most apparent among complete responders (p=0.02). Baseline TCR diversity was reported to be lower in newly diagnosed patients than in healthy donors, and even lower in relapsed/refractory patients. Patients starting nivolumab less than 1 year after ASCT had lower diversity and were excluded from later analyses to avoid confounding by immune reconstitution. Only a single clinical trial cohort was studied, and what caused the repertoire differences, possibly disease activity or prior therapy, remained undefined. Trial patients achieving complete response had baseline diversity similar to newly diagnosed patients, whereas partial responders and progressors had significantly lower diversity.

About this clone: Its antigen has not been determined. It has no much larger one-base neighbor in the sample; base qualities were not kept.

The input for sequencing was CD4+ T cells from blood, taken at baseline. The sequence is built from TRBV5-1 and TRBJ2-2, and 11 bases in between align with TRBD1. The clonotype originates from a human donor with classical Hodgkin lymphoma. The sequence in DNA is TGCGCCAGCAGCCAAACCGGGACAGGGGGTATGCGGGAGCTGTTTTTT. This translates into CASSQTGTGGMRELFF.